The 18 T cell receptor beta chains reported below all come from one sample, sequenced in a study of OX40 agonist ivuxolimab in advanced cancers. The repertoire was sequenced with immunoSEQ multiplex PCR; TCRdb's copy has only in-frame clones and lacks some. This sample carries about 47,000 clones, roughly 89% of them seen once, and the ten largest clones take 13% to 15%. Here the sequenced sample was CD4+ or CD8+ T cells sorted from blood, taken in a trial of the OX40 agonist ivuxolimab. These receptors were collected from an adult with an advanced solid tumor such as melanoma, head and neck, liver or kidney cancer.

The chain couples TRBV5-1 to TRBJ2-1, with 13 bases lining up with TRBD2. The CDR3 is 15 amino acids. Germline V lookup: CDR1 SGHRS, CDR2 YFSETQ. The J segment lost 4 bases and the V segment lost 4 bases, leaving 2 bases of the junction unmatched. The CDR3 is CASSILAGGYNEQFF. CDR3 in DNA: TGCGCCAGCAGCATACTAGCGGGAGGGTACAATGAGCAGTTCTTC. Filled out from reference TRBV5-1 and TRBJ2-1, the complete variable domain reads KAGVTQTPRYLIKTRGQQVTLSCSPISGHRSVSWYQQTPGQGLQFLFEYFSETQRNKGNFPGRFSGRQFSNSRSEMNVSTLELGDSALYLCASSILAGGYNEQFFGPGTRLTVL.

To note about this clone: Compared with germline, one end of the junction differs, possibly owing to a read error. The chain carries TRBV6-5 and TRBJ2-7; no reliable D call. CDR1 is MNHEY and CDR2 is SVGAGI in the germline V gene. CDR3 size: 13 residues. The CDR3 region has the DNA TGCGAAGAGCCAGACACCCGCCCCTACGAGCAGTACTTC. It translates to CEEPDTRPYEQYF.

This chain uses TRBV6-6 with TRBJ1-4, with 7 bases matching TRBD1. CDR1 MNHNY and CDR2 SVGAGI come from the germline V gene (reference sequence). The junction had 12 bases not matched to a gene; V was cut back by 4 bases and J by 7 bases. The CDR3 covers 16 residues. The DNA of the CDR3 is TGTGCCAGCAGTTCTCACACCGGGACAGCCGGTGAAAAACTGTTTTTT. This codes for CASSSHTGTAGEKLFF.

This chain uses TRBV5-6 with TRBJ1-2; D unresolved. Trimming pared 1 base from V and 4 bases from J, leaving 17 bases between. The V gene's germline CDR1 is SGHDT and CDR2 YYEEEE. This CDR3 spans 16 amino acids. The DNA for the CDR3 is TGTGCCAGCAGCTTGATCGCCAGCCCCGCATTCTATGGCTACACCTTC. It translates to CASSLIASPAFYGYTF.

This chain uses TRBV6-6 with TRBJ1-5; D unclear. The CDR3 runs 12 residues. The ends were cut back, 6 bases at V and 5 bases at J, with 8 bases in the middle. The germline gives CDR1 MNHNY, CDR2 SVGAGI (reference sequence). This chain's CDR3 is CASSSWDQPQHF. CDR3 DNA sequence: TGTGCCAGCAGCTCCTGGGATCAGCCCCAGCATTTT.

This rearrangement joins TRBV28 to TRBJ2-4; TRBD1 is a possible D gene (6 bases). The V and J ends lost 6 bases and 6 bases respectively, with 18 bases between them. Germline V CDR1 and CDR2: MDHEN, SYDVKM. The CDR3 totals 15 residues. This CDR3 reads CASSLTGTGGNIQYF. CDR3 DNA: TGTGCCAGCAGCTTGACAGGTACTGGTGGAAACATTCAGTACTTC.

The chain has TRBV7-9 and TRBJ2-1; D not certain. This CDR3 has 11 residues. The V and J ends lost 5 bases and 8 bases respectively, with 7 bases between them. Germline V gives CDR1 SEHNR, CDR2 FQNEAQ (reference sequence). This chain's CDR3 is CASSLNYEQFF. The DNA for the CDR3 is TGTGCCAGCAGCCTTAACTATGAGCAGTTCTTC.

V gene TRBV30 combines with J gene TRBJ1-3; D remains ambiguous. Between the trimmed V and J ends, which lost 1 base and 7 bases, there was a span of 8 bases. Germline assignment: CDR1 GTSNPN and CDR2 SVGIG (reference sequence). CDR3 length equals 12 residues. CDR3 nucleotides: TGTGCCTGGAGTGCCTCCAGCAACACCATATATTTT. Protein: CAWSASSNTIYF.

V usage is TRBV5-1 and J usage is TRBJ1-1; no clear D. Germline CDR1 and CDR2: SGHRS and YFSETQ. CDR3 length: 13 amino acids. V was cut by 0 bases and J by 2 bases, with 5 bases left in between. CDR3 nucleotide sequence: TGCGCCAGCAGCTTGGCAGATAACACTGAAGCTTTCTTT. The encoded protein is CASSLADNTEAFF.

CDR3 region: CASSSGPSYEQYF. DNA for the CDR3: TGTGCCAGCAGCTCCGGGCCCTCCTACGAGCAGTACTTC. This rearrangement joins TRBV5-4 to TRBJ2-7; D gene ambiguous. The length of the CDR3 is 13 residues. The germline gives CDR1 SGHNT, CDR2 YYREEE (reference sequence). V gave up 3 bases and J gave up 0 bases, with 7 bases separating them. Supplemented by reference TRBV5-4 and TRBJ2-7, the full variable domain reads ETGVTQSPTHLIKTRGQQVTLRCSSQSGHNTVSWYQQALGQGPQFIFQYYREEENGRGNFPPRFSGLQFPNYSSELNVNALELDDSALYLCASSSGPSYEQYFGPGTRLTVT.

This CDR3 reads CASSLVLQGATSTDTQYF. The DNA for the CDR3 is TGTGCCAGCAGCTTAGTATTACAGGGGGCTACTAGCACAGATACGCAGTATTTT. The V and J genes are TRBV7-8 and TRBJ2-3; the match to TRBD1 covers 9 bases. CDR1 and CDR2 (germline): SGHVS, FQNEAQ. This CDR3 contains 18 residues. V lost 1 base and J lost 0; bases outside the gene matches: 8.

This chain joins TRBV18 and TRBJ2-6, with D possibly matching TRBD1 (6 bases). Germline CDR1 and CDR2: KGHSH and LQKENI. V was cut by 3 bases and J by 0 bases, with 12 bases left in between. This CDR3 region has 17 residues. CDR3 coding DNA: TGTGCCAGCTCACCTAATACAGGGACCTCTGGGGCCAACGTCCTGACTTTC. Its translation: CASSPNTGTSGANVLTF.

The chain links TRBV2 to TRBJ1-2; D gene unclear. This CDR3 is 13 amino acids long. CDR1 is SNHLY and CDR2 is FYNNEI in the germline V gene. The V end was cut by 6 bases, the J end by 4 bases, with 12 bases between. This chain's CDR3 is CASRGNTGYGYTF. CDR3 in DNA: TGTGCCAGCAGGGGGAACACCGGCTATGGCTACACCTTC.

V and J are TRBV7-9 and TRBJ2-6; tentatively, D is TRBD2 (6 bases). V lost 6 bases, J lost 2 bases, and 11 bases lay in between. The CDR3 is 15 amino acids. Germline assignment: CDR1 SEHNR and CDR2 FQNEAQ (reference sequence). CDR3 DNA sequence: TGTGCCAGCAGATTGACGGGGGCTGGGGCCAACGTCCTGACTTTC. Its protein is CASRLTGAGANVLTF.

J is TRBJ1-5 and V is TRBV28, with D uncertain. There are 16 residues in the CDR3. In germline, CDR1 is MDHEN, CDR2 SYDVKM. V lost 7 bases to trimming and J lost 2 bases, with 18 bases between them. The CDR3 bases are TGTGCCAGCACCGACCTAGACCATGGGGGCAATCAGCCCCAGCATTTT. It yields the protein CASTDLDHGGNQPQHF.

DNA for the CDR3: TGTGCCAGCAGGACGACAGGGGCGAGCAATCAGCCCCAGCATTTT. This gives the protein CASRTTGASNQPQHF. This chain links TRBV28 with TRBJ1-5; 8 nucleotides match TRBD1. The trim removed 6 bases at V and 1 base at J, leaving 5 bases unmatched. This CDR3 has 15 amino acids. Germline assignment: CDR1 MDHEN and CDR2 SYDVKM.

V and J are TRBV4-1 and TRBJ2-1; TRBD2 might be the D (5 bases). Germline V lookup: CDR1 MGHRA, CDR2 YSYEKL. This CDR3 is built from 15 residues. V lost 1 base and J lost 8, with 15 bases in between. The CDR3 region is CASSQVRTLRDEQFF. Written as DNA, the CDR3 is TGCGCCAGCAGCCAAGTTCGGACTTTAAGGGATGAGCAGTTCTTC.

This chain links TRBV14 with TRBJ1-2; 10 bases line up with TRBD1. This CDR3 is 17 amino acids long. The V gene end was trimmed by 5 bases and the J gene end by 3 bases; junction bases not matched to a gene: 12. Germline CDR1 reads SGHDN; CDR2 reads FVKESK. CDR3 residues: CASSETGGTPLDYGYTF. The CDR3 bases are TGTGCCAGCAGCGAGACAGGGGGCACTCCTCTGGACTATGGCTACACCTTC.